The 17 T cell receptor beta chains below come from one sample, sequenced in a study of siplizumab effects on memory and regulatory T cells. Sequenced by immunoSEQ multiplex PCR; TCRdb stores in-frame clones only, minus some. The sample holds some 99,000 clones, 92% seen once. Sequencing was done on a sample of Tregs sorted from blood. These receptors were taken from a human donor in good health.

The rearrangement uses TRBV10-3 and TRBJ2-6, with D possibly being TRBD1 (6 bases). The V and J ends lost 2 bases and 2 bases respectively, with 7 bases between them. The CDR3 totals 15 residues. Germline V CDR1 and CDR2: ENHRY, SYGVKD. CDR3 region: CAISEGGAGANVLTF. CDR3 nucleotide sequence: TGTGCCATCAGTGAGGGGGGCGCTGGGGCCAACGTCCTGACTTTC.

This CDR3 reads CASRRKGGQGAYEQYF. The CDR3 nucleotides are TGTGCCAGCAGGCGAAAAGGCGGACAGGGCGCCTACGAGCAGTACTTC. This sequence joins TRBV21-1 and TRBJ2-7; TRBD1, the table's D call, lacks a check against the DNA. TRBV21-1 is a known pseudogene. The CDR3 is 16 residues long.

The chain is built from TRBV5-1 and TRBJ2-1, with 7 bases fitting TRBD2. Germline V lookup: CDR1 SGHRS, CDR2 YFSETQ. The ends lost 0 bases at V and 0 bases at J; junction bases unmatched: 6. CDR3 length: 17 amino acids. The CDR3 loop reads CASSLGASGHSYNEQFF. The DNA for the CDR3 is TGCGCCAGCAGCTTGGGGGCTAGCGGTCACTCCTACAATGAGCAGTTCTTC.

This chain uses TRBV2 with TRBJ1-5; 10 bases fit TRBD1. The CDR3 loop spans 15 amino acids. After removal of 6 bases from V and 5 bases from J, the junction contained 7 bases not matched to a gene. Germline V gene sequence: CDR1 SNHLY, CDR2 FYNNEI. DNA for the CDR3: TGTGCCAGCAGGCAGACAGGGGGCCACTATCAGCCCCAGCATTTT. It translates to CASRQTGGHYQPQHF.

CDR3 amino acids: CASSLSRRVDEQFF. The CDR3 DNA follows: TGTGCCAGCAGTTTAAGCCGCAGAGTCGATGAGCAGTTCTTC. The rearrangement uses TRBV28 and TRBJ2-1; D gene unclear. Trimming removed 2 bases from V and 8 bases from J, with 13 bases in between. Per germline, CDR1 MDHEN and CDR2 SYDVKM. The CDR3 runs 14 residues. Full variable domain (rest looked up from reference TRBV28 and TRBJ2-1): DVKVTQSSRYLVKRTGEKVFLECVQDMDHENMFWYRQDPGLGLRLIYFSYDVKMKEKGDIPEGYSVSREKKERFSLILESASTNQTSMYLCASSLSRRVDEQFFGPGTRLTVL.

V is TRBV18 and J is TRBJ1-1; D remains ambiguous. The germline V gene encodes CDR1 KGHSH and CDR2 LQKENI. This CDR3 is 12 amino acids long. V dropped 5 bases and J dropped 5 bases, with 9 bases sitting between them. CDR3 region: CASSIRGTEAFF. Here the CDR3 DNA reads TGTGCCAGCTCAATCCGGGGTACTGAAGCTTTCTTT.

The rearrangement links TRBV6-5 to TRBJ2-5; TRBD2 agrees at 7 bases. V was pared by 2 bases and J by 6 bases, with 3 bases of the junction left unmatched. The CDR3 has 13 residues. CDR1 MNHEY and CDR2 SVGAGI come from the germline V gene. The CDR3 reads CASSYGGGQTQYF. The CDR3 coding sequence is TGTGCCAGCAGTTACGGGGGAGGGCAGACCCAGTACTTC.

This rearrangement joins TRBV6-5 to TRBJ2-1; D is perhaps TRBD2 (5 bases). Trimming removed 8 bases from V and 0 bases from J, with 14 bases in between. The germline V gene encodes CDR1 MNHEY and CDR2 SVGAGI. The CDR3 is 15 residues long. This CDR3 reads CASSRQAVSYNEQFF. The CDR3 DNA sequence: TGTGCCAGCTCCCGTCAAGCGGTCTCCTACAATGAGCAGTTCTTC.

The gene calls are TRBV9 and TRBJ2-4, with TRBD1 as a possible D gene (6 bases). The CDR3 covers 13 residues. V lost 0 bases, J lost 10 bases, and 11 bases lay in between. Germline V lookup: CDR1 SGDLS, CDR2 YYNGEE. This CDR3 reads CASSVARGAIQYF. CDR3 bases: TGTGCCAGCAGCGTAGCCAGGGGTGCAATTCAGTACTTC. Full variable domain (rest looked up from reference TRBV9 and TRBJ2-4): DSGVTQTPKHLITATGQRVTLRCSPRSGDLSVYWYQQSLDQGLQFLIQYYNGEERAKGNILERFSAQQFPDLHSELNLSSLELGDSALYFCASSVARGAIQYFGAGTRLSVL.

The rearrangement uses TRBV7-9 and TRBJ1-1; TRBD1 is a possible D gene (6 bases). CDR3 length equals 17 residues. V was shortened by 7 bases and J by 0 bases, with 21 bases between the two germline ends. The germline V gene has CDR1 SEHNR and CDR2 FQNEAQ (reference sequence). Written as DNA, the CDR3 is TGTGCCAGCACCATCGGGTATTCAGGGGTATTGAACACTGAAGCTTTCTTT. As protein: CASTIGYSGVLNTEAFF.

This sequence joins TRBV7-2 and TRBJ1-3; no clear D gene. The CDR3 is made up of 15 amino acids. Germline V lookup: CDR1 SGHTA, CDR2 FQGNSA. V lost 2 bases to trimming and J lost 3 bases, with 11 bases between them. The CDR3 protein is CASSLLSGGGNTIYF. DNA for the CDR3: TGTGCCAGCAGCTTATTGTCAGGTGGTGGAAACACCATATATTTT.

The V gene is TRBV7-9, the J gene TRBJ2-5; D is perhaps TRBD2 (5 bases). The V end was cut by 2 bases, the J end by 4 bases, with 17 bases between. Germline V gene lookup returns CDR1 SEHNR and CDR2 FQNEAQ (reference sequence). The CDR3 has 16 residues. The DNA for the CDR3 is TGTGCCAGCAGCTTACGTCGTCAGAGGGCCGCAGAGACCCAGTACTTC. Protein sequence: CASSLRRQRAAETQYF. Complete variable domain (other parts from reference TRBV7-9 and TRBJ2-5): DTGVSQNPRHKITKRGQNVTFRCDPISEHNRLYWYRQTLGQGPEFLTYFQNEAQLEKSRLLSDRFSAERPKGSFSTLEIQRTEQGDSAMYLCASSLRRQRAAETQYFGPGTRLLVL.

V is TRBV11-2 and J is TRBJ2-7; 7 bases align to TRBD1. The CDR3 sequence is 14 residues long. V gave up 1 base and J gave up 3 bases; unmatched junction bases: 3. Germline V gene lookup returns CDR1 SGHAT and CDR2 FQNNGV. In nucleotides, the CDR3 is TGTGCCAGCAGCTTAGTATCAGGGGGCTACGAGCAGTACTTC. Translating gives CASSLVSGGYEQYF.

This chain uses TRBV27 with TRBJ2-7; the match to TRBD2 covers 7 bases. This CDR3 is built from 15 residues. V was clipped by 0 bases and J by 2 bases; unmatched bases: 4. Looked up from germline, CDR1 is MNHEY and CDR2 is SMNVEV (reference sequence). The CDR3 nucleotides are TGTGCCAGCAGTTTATCGTCCCGGGGGGCCTACGAGCAGTACTTC. It codes for CASSLSSRGAYEQYF.

This clone showed up just once. The chain links TRBV5-1 to TRBJ1-1, with no clear D. The ends were cut back, 4 bases at V and 2 bases at J, with 21 bases in the middle. Looked up from germline, CDR1 is SGHRS and CDR2 is YFSETQ. The CDR3 is made up of 17 amino acids. The CDR3 DNA reads as TGCGCCAGCAGCCCCCTGAAGACCTCAACCTTAAACACTGAAGCTTTCTTT. Its protein is CASSPLKTSTLNTEAFF.

The chain uses TRBV27 and TRBJ1-1, with 8 bases lining up with TRBD1. Germline trimming cut 6 bases from V and 4 bases from J; bases unmatched to any gene: 10. The CDR3 consists of 15 residues. Germline V gene sequence: CDR1 MNHEY, CDR2 SMNVEV (reference sequence). CDR3 amino acids: CASSRRGLGSTEAFF. In DNA, the CDR3 is TGTGCCAGCAGCCGCAGGGGGCTCGGGAGCACTGAAGCTTTCTTT.

The chain recombines TRBV7-2 with TRBJ2-7; the match to TRBD1 covers 9 bases. J was trimmed by 5 bases and V by 7 bases; bases with no gene match: 9. The V gene's germline CDR1 is SGHTA and CDR2 FQGNSA. The CDR3 length is 14 residues. CDR3 sequence reads: CASTHQGQGNEQYF. In nucleotides, the CDR3 is TGTGCCAGCACCCATCAAGGACAGGGGAACGAGCAGTACTTC.